This TCR beta chain was identified during a study of T cell clonotyping in hematopoietic cell transplantation. Time point here: recipient sample about 28 days before transplant, after cytoreduction. This clone was found a few times. Antigen: not known. Germline V gene lookup returns CDR1 MDHEN and CDR2 SYDVKM. The CDR3 runs to 15 residues. The V and J ends lost 4 bases and 4 bases, in that order; junction bases with no gene match: 5. The data were produced by immunoSEQ multiplex PCR, yet TCRdb's version contains in-frame clones alone and is incomplete. The data show 25,000 to 35,000 clones, with about 70% seen just once and about 5.9% held by the top ten. Broader study findings: Graft donor and pretransplant recipient Inverse Simpson Index values predicted broader posttransplant TCR diversity.

This rearrangement joins TRBV28 to TRBJ2-7, with 12 nucleotides matching TRBD2. The TCR comes from a man over 45 with myelodysplastic syndrome. Some clones in this sample may be carry-over from other donors' samples. Sequences were derived from peripheral blood mononuclear cells, sampled before stem cell transplant. The CDR3 reads CASSSSLAGGYEQYF. CDR3 coding DNA: TGTGCCAGCAGTTCCTCACTAGCGGGAGGATACGAGCAGTACTTC.